One sample yielded the 30 T cell receptor beta chains listed below, sequenced in a study of human T cells and chemical hapten exposure. Specified time point: patch test 1, 2 weeks after DPC sensitization. Treatment noted: therapeutic diphenylcyclopropenone sensitization with weekly scalp DPC. Using its own MiXCR run on the RACE reads, TCRdb lists one record per CDR3 protein. The data hold roughly 200,000 distinct CDR3 sequences, with about 22% observed a single time. The sample here was whole blood, taken in connection with sensitization to the hapten diphenylcyclopropenone (DPC). Source of these receptors: a woman in her forties or fifties with alopecia areata. Some clones in this sample may be carry-over from other donors' samples.

The gene calls are TRBV19 and TRBJ1-2; the D is unclear. The CDR3 sequence is 14 residues long. The germline gives CDR1 LNHDA, CDR2 SQIVND (reference sequence). The DNA for the CDR3 is TGTGTCACCGATAATAAAGGACGGAGATATGGCTACACCTTC. It specifies CVTDNKGRRYGYTF.

The V and J genes are TRBV2 and TRBJ2-7; 8 bases map to TRBD2. V lost 6 bases, J lost 3 bases, and 4 bases stayed unmatched. Germline assignment: CDR1 SNHLY and CDR2 FYNNEI. The CDR3 sequence is 13 residues long. CDR3 loop: CASSPTSVYEQYF. The CDR3 nucleotides are TGTGCCAGCAGCCCGACTAGCGTCTACGAGCAGTACTTC.

This clonotype was seen more than once but under ten times. The chain carries TRBV9 and TRBJ1-5; D may be TRBD1 (6 bases). Germline V CDR1 and CDR2: SGDLS, YYNGEE. The CDR3 is 16 residues long. V lost 3 bases and J 2 bases, leaving 15 bases between the germline ends. CDR3 bases: TGTGCCAGCAGCGCCGGGCCAGGGGTTGGCAATCAGCCCCAGCATTTT. It codes for CASSAGPGVGNQPQHF.

This clonotype was seen repeatedly, ten times or more. The genes are TRBV4-2 and TRBJ2-7; 10 bases line up with TRBD1. J gave up 2 bases and V 2 bases, and 3 bases lay outside the gene matches. This CDR3 has 15 amino acids. Germline CDR1 reads LGHNA; CDR2 reads YNFKEQ. The CDR3 DNA sequence: TGTGCCAGCAGCCAATCCGGACAGGGGGCCTACGAGCAGTACTTC. This codes for CASSQSGQGAYEQYF.

The chain links TRBV5-1 to TRBJ2-6; D is perhaps TRBD2 (5 bases). Germline CDR1 and CDR2: SGHRS and YFSETQ. This CDR3 has 15 residues. V lost 4 bases to trimming and J lost 3 bases, with 11 bases between them. The CDR3 DNA sequence: TGCGCCAGCAGCGTGAGGGCTGGTGGGGCCAACGTCCTGACTTTC. Amino acid sequence: CASSVRAGGANVLTF.

A remark on this clonotype: The junction differs from germline at one of its ends, possibly a read error. The chain combines TRBV7-8 with TRBJ2-4; no definite D call. The CDR3 loop spans 14 amino acids. Germline V CDR1 and CDR2: SGHVS, FQNEAQ. CDR3 protein: CASSRRGAENIQYF. CDR3 DNA sequence: TGTGCCAGCAGTCGTAGAGGAGCCGAAAACATTCAGTACTTC.

This clonotype was counted only a few times. The V call is TRBV5-1, the J call TRBJ2-2; D remains unclear. This CDR3 is built from 13 residues. Trimming took 2 bases from V and 7 from J, leaving 9 bases between them. Looked up from germline, CDR1 is SGHRS and CDR2 is YFSETQ. This CDR3 reads CASSFQTDGELFF. In DNA form, the CDR3 reads TGCGCCAGCAGCTTCCAGACGGACGGGGAGCTGTTTTTT.

There are a few counts of this clonotype. This chain links TRBV5-1 with TRBJ2-2; 9 bases line up with TRBD2. V lost 1 base to trimming and J lost 7 bases; unmatched junction nucleotides: 5. In germline, CDR1 is SGHRS, CDR2 YFSETQ. The CDR3 spans 15 residues. The CDR3 protein is CASSLLAGAGGELFF. CDR3 sequence (DNA): TGCGCCAGCAGCTTGTTAGCGGGAGCAGGCGGGGAGCTGTTTTTT.

Only a few counts were recorded for this clonotype. The chain is built from TRBV20-1 and TRBJ1-6, with TRBD1 matching 10 bases. The trim removed 1 base at V and 3 bases at J, leaving 6 bases unmatched. Germline V gives CDR1 DFQATT, CDR2 SNEGSKA (reference sequence). The CDR3 length is 17 residues. The DNA for the CDR3 is TGCAGTGCTAGAGCCCGACAGGGGGCAAACTATAATTCACCCCTCCACTTT. It translates to CSARARQGANYNSPLHF.

The V gene is TRBV4-2, the J gene TRBJ1-2; D is possibly TRBD1 (5 bases). CDR1 LGHNA and CDR2 YNFKEQ come from the germline V gene. Trimming stripped 4 bases from V and 5 bases from J, with 14 bases between. This CDR3 spans 14 amino acids. CDR3 loop: CASSPLTEPYGYTF. Written as DNA, the CDR3 is TGTGCCAGCAGCCCATTGACAGAGCCTTATGGCTACACCTTC.

This chain links TRBV25-1 with TRBJ1-1; D call uncertain. CDR3 length: 14 residues. CDR1 and CDR2 (germline): MGHDK, SYGVNS. The V end lost 6 bases, the J end lost 3 bases, and 14 bases lay between the germline ends. The CDR3 nucleotides read TGTGCCAGCAGCTCAAACGTCCTAGACACTGAAGCTTTCTTT. Protein: CASSSNVLDTEAFF.

V gene TRBV28 combines with J gene TRBJ2-3; TRBD2 is a possible D gene (5 bases). Trimming removed 5 bases at V and 2 bases at J, with 14 bases between. The CDR3 has 15 amino acids. Germline CDR1 is MDHEN and CDR2 is SYDVKM. The CDR3: CASSGSGLITDTQYF. In nucleotides, the CDR3 is TGTGCCAGCAGTGGCAGTGGACTTATCACAGATACGCAGTATTTT.

The sample holds a few counts of this clonotype. V gene TRBV18 combines with J gene TRBJ1-5, with TRBD1 as a possible D gene (6 bases). Trimming left V 5 bases short and J 4 bases short, with 24 bases between. The CDR3 extends over 18 amino acids. Germline V gene lookup returns CDR1 KGHSH and CDR2 LQKENI. The CDR3 spells CASSKARQDRGSNQPQHF. For the CDR3, the DNA is TGTGCCAGCTCAAAAGCTAGACAGGACCGGGGATCTAATCAGCCCCAGCATTTT.

This chain links TRBV7-3 with TRBJ2-5, with 13 nucleotides matching TRBD2. Germline lookup yields CDR1 SGHTA and CDR2 FQGTGA. Trimming cost V 5 bases and J 1 base; bases outside gene matches: 16. CDR3 size: 20 residues. CDR3 amino acids: CASSPKGPGTSGVIQETQYF. In DNA, the CDR3 is TGTGCCAGCAGCCCTAAGGGCCCCGGGACTAGCGGGGTCATCCAAGAGACCCAGTACTTC.

In DNA form, the CDR3 reads TGTGCCAGCAGTTACGGGGTGACAGCTTTCTTT. It is translated as CASSYGVTAFF. The chain is built from TRBV6-5 and TRBJ1-1, with D unresolved. Germline assignment: CDR1 MNHEY and CDR2 SVGAGI. The CDR3 extends over 11 amino acids. Trimming took 2 bases from V and 10 from J, leaving 8 bases between them.

This clonotype was counted a few times. The CDR3 nucleotides are TGTGCCAGCCTCCTGCAGGGTCAACACAATGAGCAGTTCTTC. Translating gives CASLLQGQHNEQFF. The chain has TRBV7-9 and TRBJ2-1; perhaps TRBD1 as D (5 bases). Trimming shortened V by 8 bases and J by 5 bases, and 16 bases separated the two germline ends. CDR1 is SEHNR and CDR2 is FQNEAQ in the germline V gene (reference sequence). The CDR3 totals 14 residues.

This clonotype has more than one count but fewer than ten. The CDR3 sequence is CSFIGRMSEYNEQFF. For the CDR3, the DNA is TGCAGCTTCATAGGGAGGATGTCCGAATACAATGAGCAGTTCTTC. The chain couples TRBV29-1 to TRBJ2-1; D perhaps matches TRBD2 (6 bases). V was cut by 8 bases and J by 4 bases, with 21 bases left in between. This CDR3 is built from 15 residues. CDR1 is SQVTM, CDR2 ANQGSEA, per germline.

This clonotype was detected only a few times. The CDR3 protein is CASSFTGVTDTQYF. The DNA for the CDR3 is TGTGCCAGCAGTTTCACGGGCGTGACAGATACGCAGTATTTT. The genes are TRBV27 and TRBJ2-3; no reliable D call. Trimming took 3 bases from V and 3 from J, leaving 10 bases between them. This CDR3 is 14 amino acids long. CDR1 is MNHEY and CDR2 is SMNVEV in the germline V gene (reference sequence).

The chain combines TRBV14 with TRBJ2-7; the D gene is possibly TRBD2 (5 bases). Germline V gene lookup returns CDR1 SGHDN and CDR2 FVKESK. The CDR3 has 14 residues. V lost 9 bases and J lost 0, with 15 bases in between. Here the CDR3 reads CASFRSGRSYEQYF. In DNA form, the CDR3 reads TGTGCCAGTTTTAGGAGCGGCCGCTCCTACGAGCAGTACTTC.

The genes are TRBV25-1 and TRBJ2-1, with 13 bases identical to TRBD2. CDR1 and CDR2 from the germline V gene are MGHDK and SYGVNS. The V and J ends lost 7 bases and 9 bases, in that order; junction bases with no gene match: 24. The CDR3 is made up of 20 amino acids. The CDR3 is CASTSYSAPWTSGSGSEQFF. The CDR3 DNA follows: TGTGCCAGCACCAGTTATTCCGCTCCCTGGACTAGCGGGAGCGGCAGTGAGCAGTTCTTC.

V is TRBV11-2 and J is TRBJ1-5; a possible D gene is TRBD1 (5 bases). Germline V gene sequence: CDR1 SGHAT, CDR2 FQNNGV. This CDR3 is built from 13 residues. Trimming pared 4 bases from V and 2 bases from J, leaving 6 bases between. CDR3 loop: CASSWGGNQPQHF. In DNA, the CDR3 is TGTGCCAGCAGCTGGGGGGGCAATCAGCCCCAGCATTTT. The complete variable domain, with remaining parts taken from reference TRBV11-2 and TRBJ1-5, reads EAGVAQSPRYKIIEKRQSVAFWCNPISGHATLYWYQQILGQGPKLLIQFQNNGVVDDSQLPKDRFSAERLKGVDSTLKIQPAKLEDSAVYLCASSWGGNQPQHFGDGTRLSIL.

This chain links TRBV9 with TRBJ2-1, with 9 bases identical to TRBD2. This CDR3 comprises 15 residues. Germline V gene data show CDR1 as SGDLS and CDR2 as YYNGEE. Trimming removed 0 bases from V and 3 bases from J; junction bases left unmatched: 1. The CDR3 sequence: CASSVVAGDYNEQFF. CDR3 nucleotide sequence: TGTGCCAGCAGCGTAGTAGCGGGAGACTACAATGAGCAGTTCTTC.

This clonotype has a handful of counts. V usage is TRBV12-3 or TRBV12-4 and J usage is TRBJ1-4; no clear D gene. V was trimmed by 1 base and J by 5 bases, leaving 11 bases between them. The CDR3 is 15 amino acids. This CDR3 is CASSLDGLINEKLFF. CDR3 in DNA: TGTGCCAGCAGTTTAGATGGTCTAATAAATGAAAAACTGTTTTTT.

This clonotype came up a few times. The chain carries TRBV5-5 and TRBJ2-3; 8 bases fit TRBD2. This CDR3 spans 15 amino acids. Germline lookup yields CDR1 SGHKS and CDR2 YYEKEE (reference sequence). V gave up 5 bases and J gave up 2 bases; unmatched junction bases: 7. In DNA, the CDR3 is TGTGCCAGCAGTTTTACTAGCGGCCTCACAGATACGCAGTATTTT. Amino acids: CASSFTSGLTDTQYF.

This clonotype was found a few times. V is TRBV5-1 and J is TRBJ2-3, with 8 nucleotides matching TRBD2. The CDR3 has 15 amino acids. Germline assignment: CDR1 SGHRS and CDR2 YFSETQ. The V segment lost 6 bases and the J segment 0 bases; nucleotides outside the gene matches: 6. This chain's CDR3 is CASIAGMSSTDTQYF. CDR3 sequence (DNA): TGCGCCAGCATAGCGGGAATGTCAAGCACAGATACGCAGTATTTT.

The sample holds a few counts of this clonotype. The chain has TRBV5-5 and TRBJ1-3; 7 bases line up with TRBD1. The V and J ends lost 4 bases and 3 bases, in that order; junction bases with no gene match: 7. The CDR3 is made up of 15 amino acids. Looked up from germline, CDR1 is SGHKS and CDR2 is YYEKEE (reference sequence). The CDR3 bases are TGTGCCAGCAGCCGGGGAGGGGGCGTTGGAAACACCATATATTTT. This sequence encodes CASSRGGGVGNTIYF.

This clonotype was picked up a small number of times. The J gene is TRBJ2-5, the V gene TRBV29-1; weak D call: TRBD2 (6 bases). The CDR3 sequence is 13 residues long. Trimming took off 7 bases at V and 5 bases at J, with 17 bases between the two ends. Germline V gene data show CDR1 as SQVTM and CDR2 as ANQGSEA. The CDR3 region is CSAASVMYETQYF. The CDR3 DNA follows: TGCAGCGCTGCTAGCGTTATGTATGAGACCCAGTACTTC.

The V and J genes are TRBV7-2 and TRBJ2-7; D is ambiguous. The V gene's germline CDR1 is SGHTA and CDR2 FQGNSA. Trimming removed 3 bases at V and 0 bases at J, with 12 bases between. The CDR3 contains 15 residues. In DNA, the CDR3 is TGTGCCAGCAGCTTGGGTCAGCTGAGCTCCTACGAGCAGTACTTC. It specifies CASSLGQLSSYEQYF.

In its sample, this clonotype was seen a few times. This sequence joins TRBV20-1 and TRBJ1-1; D is unclear. Trimming pared 3 bases from V and 5 bases from J, leaving 10 bases between. This CDR3 spans 12 amino acids. The V gene's germline CDR1 is DFQATT and CDR2 SNEGSKA (reference sequence). CDR3 loop: CSASNRGTEAFF. The DNA for the CDR3 is TGCAGTGCTAGTAACCGCGGGACTGAAGCTTTCTTT.

This chain links TRBV12-3 or TRBV12-4 with TRBJ2-5; D remains unclear. V shed 5 bases and J shed 5 bases, with 9 bases lying between them. The CDR3 has 12 residues. The CDR3 DNA is TGTGCCAGCAGTGTGGGTTTCGAGACCCAGTACTTC. Translation: CASSVGFETQYF.